The rows below give T cell receptor beta chains drawn from one sample of a study of T cell responses to AZD1222 COVID-19 vaccine. TCRdb's copy holds only in-frame clones and misses some; the assay was immunoSEQ multiplex PCR. Among 180,000 or so clones listed, approximately 89% were seen once. Sequenced here: peripheral blood, sampled 28 days after the second AZD1222 dose. These receptors were collected from an adult who received the AZD1222 COVID-19 vaccine. The CDR3 runs from the conserved cysteine through the conserved F or W. Each record gives: V gene, CDR3 length, J gene, D gene, clone size, CDR3 DNA, CDR3 protein. D genes are given only for firm matches. Clone sizes are given selectively: once, few, many, or a class where the clone is expanded.

v_gene: TRBV27
len: 13
j_gene: TRBJ1-2
d_gene: .
abundance: once
CDR3nt: TGTGCCAGCAAACGGGGGGTTTACTATGGCTACACCTTC
CDR3aa: CASKRGVYYGYTF

v_gene: TRBV21-1
len: 16
j_gene: TRBJ1-1
d_gene: .
abundance: .
CDR3nt: TGTGCCAGCAGCACACCACAGGGGGCGGAGAACACTGAAGCTTTCTTT
CDR3aa: CASSTPQGAENTEAFF

v_gene: TRBV19
len: 14
j_gene: TRBJ1-4
d_gene: TRBD1
abundance: .
CDR3nt: TGTGCCAGTAGTATGGGACAGGCGGCCGAAAAACTGTTTTTT
CDR3aa: CASSMGQAAEKLFF

v_gene: TRBV3-1/TRBV3-2
len: 17
j_gene: TRBJ2-6
d_gene: .
abundance: .
CDR3nt: TGTGCCAGCAGCCAATCTAAGGGGAGCTCTGGGGCCAACGTCCTGACTTTC
CDR3aa: CASSQSKGSSGANVLTF

v_gene: TRBV15
len: 15
j_gene: TRBJ2-7
d_gene: TRBD2
abundance: .
CDR3nt: TGTGCCACCAGCAGTTCTAGCGGGGGGGGCCACGAGCAGTACTTC
CDR3aa: CATSSSSGGGHEQYF

v_gene: TRBV4-3
len: 16
j_gene: TRBJ2-2
d_gene: TRBD2
abundance: .
CDR3nt: TGCGCCAGCACCAGCGGGGCGTTGGGTTTCACCGGGGAGCTGTTTTTT
CDR3aa: CASTSGALGFTGELFF

v_gene: TRBV11-2
len: 13
j_gene: TRBJ1-6
d_gene: .
abundance: .
CDR3nt: TGTGCCAGCAGCTTAGATCACAATTCACCCCTCCACTTT
CDR3aa: CASSLDHNSPLHF

v_gene: TRBV25-1
len: 15
j_gene: TRBJ2-5
d_gene: .
abundance: .
CDR3nt: TGTGCCAGCAGTGAACATGGGGACCTTGAAGAGACCCAGTACTTC
CDR3aa: CASSEHGDLEETQYF

v_gene: TRBV5-4
len: 14
j_gene: TRBJ2-7
d_gene: .
abundance: .
CDR3nt: TGTGCCAGCAGCTTGTGGCAGTCCTCCTACGAGCAGTACTTC
CDR3aa: CASSLWQSSYEQYF

v_gene: TRBV2
len: 13
j_gene: TRBJ1-3
d_gene: .
abundance: .
CDR3nt: TGTGCCAGCAGGGTTTACTCTGGAAACACCATATATTTT
CDR3aa: CASRVYSGNTIYF

v_gene: TRBV19
len: 16
j_gene: TRBJ2-5
d_gene: TRBD2
abundance: .
CDR3nt: TGTGCCAGTAGTATGGGACTAGCGGGGGGCCAAGAGACCCAGTACTTC
CDR3aa: CASSMGLAGGQETQYF

v_gene: TRBV7-9
len: 15
j_gene: TRBJ2-1
d_gene: .
abundance: .
CDR3nt: TGTGCCAGCACCAATGGAAAGACCCGGGACAATGAGCAGTTCTTC
CDR3aa: CASTNGKTRDNEQFF

v_gene: TRBV12-3/TRBV12-4
len: 13
j_gene: TRBJ2-5
d_gene: .
abundance: .
CDR3nt: TGTGCCAGCGTTTTGGGGCTGGGAGAGACCCAGTACTTC
CDR3aa: CASVLGLGETQYF

v_gene: TRBV20-1
len: 11
j_gene: TRBJ1-2
d_gene: .
abundance: .
CDR3nt: TGCAGTGCTAGTTCCAGGGTCGGCTACACCTTC
CDR3aa: CSASSRVGYTF

v_gene: TRBV3-1/TRBV3-2
len: 18
j_gene: TRBJ1-5
d_gene: .
abundance: .
CDR3nt: TGTGCCAGCAGCCAAGATCTCAGGGTAATGGATAGCAATCAGCCCCAGCATTTT
CDR3aa: CASSQDLRVMDSNQPQHF

v_gene: TRBV18
len: 13
j_gene: TRBJ2-7
d_gene: .
abundance: .
CDR3nt: TGTGCCAGCTCACCTGGGCTTTCCTACGAGCAGTACTTC
CDR3aa: CASSPGLSYEQYF

v_gene: TRBV19
len: 10
j_gene: TRBJ1-5
d_gene: .
abundance: .
CDR3nt: TGTGCCAGTAGTTATCAGCCCCAGCATTTT
CDR3aa: CASSYQPQHF